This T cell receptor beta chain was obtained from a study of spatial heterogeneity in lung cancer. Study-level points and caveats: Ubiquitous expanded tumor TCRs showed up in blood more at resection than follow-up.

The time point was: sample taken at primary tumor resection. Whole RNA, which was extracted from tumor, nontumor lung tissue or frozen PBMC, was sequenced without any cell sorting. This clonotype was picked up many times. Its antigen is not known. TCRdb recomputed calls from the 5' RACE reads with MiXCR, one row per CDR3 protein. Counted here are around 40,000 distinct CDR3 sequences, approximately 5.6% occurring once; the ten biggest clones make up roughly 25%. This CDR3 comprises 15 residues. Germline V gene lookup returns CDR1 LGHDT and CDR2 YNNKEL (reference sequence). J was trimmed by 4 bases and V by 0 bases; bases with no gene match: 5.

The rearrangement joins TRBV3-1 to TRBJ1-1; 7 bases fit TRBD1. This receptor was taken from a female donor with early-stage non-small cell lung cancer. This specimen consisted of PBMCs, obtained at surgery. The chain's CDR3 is CASSQEWQGGTEAFF. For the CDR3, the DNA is TGTGCCAGCAGCCAAGAGTGGCAGGGGGGCACTGAAGCTTTCTTT.